The clone carrying this T cell receptor beta chain was recorded a few times. Its antigen is not known. This sample was included in a study of identical twins. The study's findings and limits: Fewer insertions characterized abundant cord blood beta clonotypes, whereas memory repertoires showed none. Cross-sectional statistics underpinned the conclusions; the same donors were not followed.

A universal primer site arose from template switching, and cDNA bore unique molecular identifiers. TCRdb passed the 5' RACE reads through MiXCR, listing each CDR3 protein once. The table records about 810,000 distinct CDR3 sequences, roughly an eighth of them present only once. The CDR3 runs to 16 residues. Trimming at V came to 4 bases and at J to 2 bases, leaving 9 bases not matched to a gene. Germline CDR1 and CDR2: MDHEN and SYDVKM. These data are also associated with another study on yellow fever vaccine responses in identical twins.

V is TRBV28 and J is TRBJ2-7, with TRBD2 matching over 9 bases. The sequenced material came from PBMCs. The sequence was obtained from a woman between 18 and 29 years old in good health. The CDR3 loop is CASSSGTSFTPYEQYF. In nucleotides, the CDR3 is TGTGCCAGCAGTTCCGGGACTAGCTTTACACCCTACGAGCAGTACTTC.